This T cell receptor (beta chain) was retrieved from a study of T cells in tumors after PD-1 blockade. In the study overall: Some patients also took daily vismodegib 150 mg during anti-PD-1 treatment. Peripheral blood samples averaged approximately 37,000 unique clonotypes and more than 100,000 templates.

Assay used: immunoSEQ multiplex PCR; TCRdb lists only in-frame clones, some missing. The repertoire has 20,000 to 30,000 clones, roughly 85% of them found once; the top ten carry 9% to 15%. V was pared by 5 bases and J by 6 bases, with 20 bases between. Looked up from germline, CDR1 is LNHNV and CDR2 is YYDKDF (reference sequence). The CDR3 extends over 16 amino acids. V is TRBV15 and J is TRBJ1-3, with D possibly being TRBD1 (5 bases). The starting material was PBMCs, obtained after anti-PD-1 treatment. The clonotype originates from a human donor with basal cell carcinoma. The CDR3 coding sequence is TGTGCCACCAGCCTAACGTCGGGGACCTTTCTAAACACCATATATTTT. It encodes CATSLTSGTFLNTIYF.